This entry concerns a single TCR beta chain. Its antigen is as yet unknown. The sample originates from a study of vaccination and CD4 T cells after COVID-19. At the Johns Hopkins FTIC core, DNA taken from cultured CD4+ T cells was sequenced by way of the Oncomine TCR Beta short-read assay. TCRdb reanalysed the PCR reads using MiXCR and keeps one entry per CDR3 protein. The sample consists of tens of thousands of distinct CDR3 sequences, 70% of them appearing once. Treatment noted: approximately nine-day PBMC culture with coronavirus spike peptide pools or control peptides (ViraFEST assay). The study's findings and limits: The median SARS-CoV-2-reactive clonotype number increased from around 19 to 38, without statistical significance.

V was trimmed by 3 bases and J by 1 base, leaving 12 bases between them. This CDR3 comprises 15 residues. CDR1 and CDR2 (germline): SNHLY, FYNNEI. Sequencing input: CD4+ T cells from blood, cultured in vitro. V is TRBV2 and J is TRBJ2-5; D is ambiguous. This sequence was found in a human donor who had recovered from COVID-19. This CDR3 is CASSDYRVGQETQYF. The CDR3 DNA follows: TGTGCCAGCAGTGATTATCGGGTAGGCCAAGAGACCCAGTACTTC.